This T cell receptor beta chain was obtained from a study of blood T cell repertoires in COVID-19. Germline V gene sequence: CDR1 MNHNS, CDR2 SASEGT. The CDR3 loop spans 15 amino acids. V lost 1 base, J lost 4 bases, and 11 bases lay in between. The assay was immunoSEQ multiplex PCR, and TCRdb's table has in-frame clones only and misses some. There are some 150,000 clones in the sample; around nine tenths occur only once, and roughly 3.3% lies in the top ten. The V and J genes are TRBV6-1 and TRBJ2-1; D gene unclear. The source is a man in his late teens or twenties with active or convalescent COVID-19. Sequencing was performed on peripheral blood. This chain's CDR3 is CASSEDPSGYNEQFF. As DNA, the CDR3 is TGTGCCAGCAGTGAAGACCCCTCAGGTTACAATGAGCAGTTCTTC.